Given below is one T cell receptor beta chain in context. The data derive from a study of blood T cell repertoires in COVID-19. Method: immunoSEQ multiplex PCR; TCRdb's copy keeps in-frame clones and lacks some. The sample yields approximately 300,000 clones, roughly nine tenths seen once. The clonotype originates from a woman between 25 and 40 years old who had recovered from COVID-19. Material: PBMCs or T cells enriched from blood (not recorded which).

The DNA of the CDR3 is TGTGCCAGCAGTTTCACGGGGCGGGGGACGAGCTCCTACGAGCAGTACTTC. This translates into CASSFTGRGTSSYEQYF. This rearrangement joins TRBV6-2 or TRBV6-3 to TRBJ2-7; 7 bases match TRBD2. V lost 4 bases, J lost 0 bases, and 12 bases stayed unmatched. The CDR3 has 17 residues. CDR1 is MNHEY, CDR2 SVGEGT, per germline.